A selection of T cell receptor beta chains follows, all from one sample in a study of monozygotic twins with inflammatory bowel disease. TCRdb reprocessed the 5' RACE reads and stores each CDR3 protein as one record, lacking DNA. The sample data list 40,000 to 45,000 distinct CDR3 sequences. Sequenced sample: blood. These receptor sequences come from a human donor with ulcerative colitis or Crohn's disease, or a healthy co-twin of an affected twin (not recorded which). Both conserved end residues are part of each CDR3. The order of the fields is J gene, V gene, CDR3 length, CDR3 protein.

j_gene: TRBJ2-7; v_gene: TRBV6-2/TRBV6-3; len: 13; CDR3aa: CATQAGGTYEQYF
j_gene: TRBJ1-2; v_gene: TRBV9; len: 14; CDR3aa: CASSALQGTGGYTF
j_gene: TRBJ1-6; v_gene: TRBV7-2; len: 14; CDR3aa: CASSQGQGIRPLHF
j_gene: TRBJ1-1; v_gene: TRBV5-1; len: 14; CDR3aa: CASSQFAGDTEAFF
j_gene: TRBJ1-1; v_gene: TRBV29-1; len: 14; CDR3aa: CSVARQAVNTEAFF
j_gene: TRBJ1-5; v_gene: TRBV3-1; len: 15; CDR3aa: CASSQDHTGNQPQHF
j_gene: TRBJ1-5; v_gene: TRBV28; len: 13; CDR3aa: CASSSTINQPQHF
j_gene: TRBJ2-7; v_gene: TRBV10-1; len: 15; CDR3aa: CASSASGSGGYEQYF
j_gene: TRBJ2-7; v_gene: TRBV5-1; len: 14; CDR3aa: CASSWAGQTYEQYF
j_gene: TRBJ1-1; v_gene: TRBV7-6; len: 11; CDR3aa: CASSSPPVVFF
j_gene: TRBJ1-1; v_gene: TRBV18; len: 11; CDR3aa: CASSSQWEAFF
j_gene: TRBJ2-3; v_gene: TRBV5-1; len: 13; CDR3aa: CASSFRTTDTQYF
j_gene: TRBJ2-1; v_gene: TRBV5-4; len: 16; CDR3aa: CASSSPAGTTTHEQFF
j_gene: TRBJ1-3; v_gene: TRBV7-9; len: 15; CDR3aa: CASSLGEGGGNTIYF
j_gene: TRBJ1-1; v_gene: TRBV19; len: 12; CDR3aa: CASSNRNTEAFF
j_gene: TRBJ1-2; v_gene: TRBV5-1; len: 14; CDR3aa: CASSLAGTLNGYTF
j_gene: TRBJ2-5; v_gene: TRBV7-2; len: 18; CDR3aa: CASSPLGGDRLNQETQYF
j_gene: TRBJ2-3; v_gene: TRBV3-1; len: 21; CDR3aa: CASSPSRDRVRGGSRTDTQYF
j_gene: TRBJ2-1; v_gene: TRBV28; len: 19; CDR3aa: CASTSVRREVRGGYNEQFF
j_gene: TRBJ2-7; v_gene: TRBV7-9; len: 13; CDR3aa: CASSSPQGYEQYF
j_gene: TRBJ1-5; v_gene: TRBV6-2/TRBV6-3; len: 19; CDR3aa: CASSYSQGAQGTLNQPQHF
j_gene: TRBJ1-1; v_gene: TRBV29-1; len: 14; CDR3aa: CSVEGSRGNTEAFF
j_gene: TRBJ1-5; v_gene: TRBV20-1; len: 14; CDR3aa: CSARQQGFNQPQHF
j_gene: TRBJ1-2; v_gene: TRBV6-1; len: 14; CDR3aa: CASIATGVLNGYTF
j_gene: TRBJ1-4; v_gene: TRBV7-2; len: 15; CDR3aa: CASSLAGGSGEKLFF
j_gene: TRBJ2-1; v_gene: TRBV28; len: 15; CDR3aa: CASSPPGTSFNEQFF
j_gene: TRBJ2-7; v_gene: TRBV6-1; len: 15; CDR3aa: CASSTGTNPSYEQYF
j_gene: TRBJ2-1; v_gene: TRBV6-1; len: 15; CDR3aa: CASSRGLAGENEQFF
j_gene: TRBJ1-5; v_gene: TRBV6-2/TRBV6-3; len: 14; CDR3aa: CASSYLGNNQPQHF
j_gene: TRBJ1-1; v_gene: TRBV7-2; len: 12; CDR3aa: CASSFMNTEAFF
j_gene: TRBJ2-3; v_gene: TRBV5-1; len: 17; CDR3aa: CASSPRTSGTSTDTQYF
j_gene: TRBJ1-2; v_gene: TRBV28; len: 13; CDR3aa: CASRRQGLSGYTF
j_gene: TRBJ1-1; v_gene: TRBV5-1; len: 15; CDR3aa: CASSLEAGVNTEAFF
j_gene: TRBJ2-7; v_gene: TRBV12-3/TRBV12-4; len: 15; CDR3aa: CASTMGTGLAYEQYF
j_gene: TRBJ2-1; v_gene: TRBV5-1; len: 13; CDR3aa: CASSSLGRDEQFF
j_gene: TRBJ1-1; v_gene: TRBV5-6; len: 13; CDR3aa: CASTTIRGGGAFF
j_gene: TRBJ1-2; v_gene: TRBV10-3; len: 18; CDR3aa: CAISESDRVPQLSYGYTF
j_gene: TRBJ2-3; v_gene: TRBV5-6; len: 16; CDR3aa: CASSALGQGSTDTQYF
j_gene: TRBJ2-1; v_gene: TRBV20-1; len: 13; CDR3aa: CSALVGQGNEQFF
j_gene: TRBJ2-1; v_gene: TRBV4-2; len: 17; CDR3aa: CASSQDRSGTSGHEQSF